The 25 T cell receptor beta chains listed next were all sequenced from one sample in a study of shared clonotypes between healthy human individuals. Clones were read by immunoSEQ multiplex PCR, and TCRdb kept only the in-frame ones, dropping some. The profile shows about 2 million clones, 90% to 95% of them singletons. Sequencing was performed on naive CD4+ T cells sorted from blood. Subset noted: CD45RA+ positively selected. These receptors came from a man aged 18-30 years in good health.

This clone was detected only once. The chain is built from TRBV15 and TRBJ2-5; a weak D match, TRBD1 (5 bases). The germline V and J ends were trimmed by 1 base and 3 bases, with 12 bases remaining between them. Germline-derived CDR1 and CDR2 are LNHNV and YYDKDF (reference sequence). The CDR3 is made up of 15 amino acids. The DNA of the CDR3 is TGTGCCACCAGCAGAGTAGGCCAGGGTAAAGAGACCCAGTACTTC. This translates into CATSRVGQGKETQYF.

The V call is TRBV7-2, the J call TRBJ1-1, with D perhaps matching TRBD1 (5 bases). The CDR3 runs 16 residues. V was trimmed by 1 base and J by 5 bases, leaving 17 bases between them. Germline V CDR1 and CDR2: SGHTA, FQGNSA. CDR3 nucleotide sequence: TGTGCCAGCAGCTTAGTATCTCAGGGAAGCGGGACTGAAGCTTTCTTT. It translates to CASSLVSQGSGTEAFF.

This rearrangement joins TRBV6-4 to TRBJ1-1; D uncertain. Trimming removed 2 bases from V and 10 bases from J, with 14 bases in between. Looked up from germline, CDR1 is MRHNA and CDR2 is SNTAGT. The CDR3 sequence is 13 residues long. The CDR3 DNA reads TGTGCCAGCAGTGACGAGGGTGTATCCCCAGCTTTCTTT. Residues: CASSDEGVSPAFF.

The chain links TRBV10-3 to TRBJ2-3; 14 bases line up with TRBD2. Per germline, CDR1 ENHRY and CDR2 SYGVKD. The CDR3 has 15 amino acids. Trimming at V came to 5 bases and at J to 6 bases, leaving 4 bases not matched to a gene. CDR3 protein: CAISKTSGGVDTQYF. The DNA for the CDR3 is TGTGCCATCAGTAAGACTAGCGGGGGGGTGGATACGCAGTATTTT.

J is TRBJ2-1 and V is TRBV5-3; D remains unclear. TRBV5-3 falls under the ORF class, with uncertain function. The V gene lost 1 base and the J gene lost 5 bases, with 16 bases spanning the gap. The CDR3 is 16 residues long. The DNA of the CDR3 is TGTGCCAGAAGCTTGTGTCAGAGAGGTCCCCACAATGAGCAGTTCTTC. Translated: CARSLCQRGPHNEQFF.

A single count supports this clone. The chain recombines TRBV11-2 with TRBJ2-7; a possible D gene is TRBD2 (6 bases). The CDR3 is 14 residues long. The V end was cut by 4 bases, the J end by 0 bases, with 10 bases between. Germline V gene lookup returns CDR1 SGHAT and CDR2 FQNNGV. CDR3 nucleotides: TGTGCCAGCAGCTCACGGGAGTCCTCCTACGAGCAGTACTTC. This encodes CASSSRESSYEQYF.

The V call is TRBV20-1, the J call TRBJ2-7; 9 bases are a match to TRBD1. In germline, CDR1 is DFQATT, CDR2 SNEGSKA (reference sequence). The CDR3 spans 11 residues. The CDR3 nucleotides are TGCAGAGATCGAACAGGGGGCAGGGAATACTTC. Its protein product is CRDRTGGREYF.

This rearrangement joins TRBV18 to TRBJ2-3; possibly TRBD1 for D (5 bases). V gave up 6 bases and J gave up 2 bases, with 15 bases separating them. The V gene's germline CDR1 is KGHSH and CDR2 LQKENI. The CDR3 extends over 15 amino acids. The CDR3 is CASSSEGVTTDTQYF. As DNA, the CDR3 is TGTGCCAGCTCCTCGGAAGGGGTGACCACAGATACGCAGTATTTT.

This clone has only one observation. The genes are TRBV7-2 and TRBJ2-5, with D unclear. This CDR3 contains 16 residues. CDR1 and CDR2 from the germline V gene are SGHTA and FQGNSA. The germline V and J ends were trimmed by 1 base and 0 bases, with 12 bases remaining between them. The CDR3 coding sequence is TGTGCCAGCAGCTTAGACGGTACGGCGTACCAAGAGACCCAGTACTTC. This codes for CASSLDGTAYQETQYF. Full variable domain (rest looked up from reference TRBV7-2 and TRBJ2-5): GAGVSQSPSNKVTEKGKDVELRCDPISGHTALYWYRQSLGQGLEFLIYFQGNSAPDKSGLPSDRFSAERTGGSVSTLTIQRTQQEDSAVYLCASSLDGTAYQETQYFGPGTRLLVL.

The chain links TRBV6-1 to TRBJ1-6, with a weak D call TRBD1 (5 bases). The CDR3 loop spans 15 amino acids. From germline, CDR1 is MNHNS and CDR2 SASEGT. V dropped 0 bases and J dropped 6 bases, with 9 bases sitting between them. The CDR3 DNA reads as TGTGCCAGCAGTGAAGCGGGGACGGCTAATTCACCCCTCCACTTT. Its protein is CASSEAGTANSPLHF.

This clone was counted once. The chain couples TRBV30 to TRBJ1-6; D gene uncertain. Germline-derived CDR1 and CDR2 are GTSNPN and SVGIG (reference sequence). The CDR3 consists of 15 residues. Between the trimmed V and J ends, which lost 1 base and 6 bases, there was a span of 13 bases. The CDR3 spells CAWSEKKTRNSPLHF. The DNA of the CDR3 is TGTGCCTGGAGTGAGAAGAAAACCCGTAATTCACCCCTCCACTTT.

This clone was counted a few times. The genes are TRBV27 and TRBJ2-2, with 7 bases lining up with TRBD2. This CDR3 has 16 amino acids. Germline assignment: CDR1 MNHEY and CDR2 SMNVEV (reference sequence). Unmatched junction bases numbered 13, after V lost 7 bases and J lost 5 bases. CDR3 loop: CASIYSRGLFTGELFF. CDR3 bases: TGTGCCAGCATTTATTCCCGGGGACTATTTACCGGGGAGCTGTTTTTT.

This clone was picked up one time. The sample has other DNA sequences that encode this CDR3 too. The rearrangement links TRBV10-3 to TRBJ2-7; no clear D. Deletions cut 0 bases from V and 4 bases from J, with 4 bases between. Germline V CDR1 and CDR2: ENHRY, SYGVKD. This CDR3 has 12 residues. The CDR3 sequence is CAISESPYEQYF. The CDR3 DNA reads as TGTGCCATCAGTGAGTCGCCGTACGAGCAGTACTTC.

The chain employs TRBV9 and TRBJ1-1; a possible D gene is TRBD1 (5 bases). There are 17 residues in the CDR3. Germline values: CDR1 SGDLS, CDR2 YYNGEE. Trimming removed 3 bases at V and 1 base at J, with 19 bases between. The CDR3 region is CASSERELGRTNTEAFF. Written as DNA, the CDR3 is TGTGCCAGCAGCGAAAGAGAACTGGGGCGAACGAACACTGAAGCTTTCTTT.

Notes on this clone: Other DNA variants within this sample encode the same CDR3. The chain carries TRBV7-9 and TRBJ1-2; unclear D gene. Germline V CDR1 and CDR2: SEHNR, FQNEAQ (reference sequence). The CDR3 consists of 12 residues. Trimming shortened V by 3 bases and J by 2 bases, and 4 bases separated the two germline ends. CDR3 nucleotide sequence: TGTGCCAGCAGCTTCGAGAACTATGGCTACACCTTC. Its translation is CASSFENYGYTF.

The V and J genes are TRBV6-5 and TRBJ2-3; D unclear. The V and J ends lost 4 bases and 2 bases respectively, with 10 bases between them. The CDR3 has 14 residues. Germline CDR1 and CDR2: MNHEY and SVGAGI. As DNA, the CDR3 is TGTGCCAGCAGTTCCACCGGGCCCACAGATACGCAGTATTTT. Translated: CASSSTGPTDTQYF.

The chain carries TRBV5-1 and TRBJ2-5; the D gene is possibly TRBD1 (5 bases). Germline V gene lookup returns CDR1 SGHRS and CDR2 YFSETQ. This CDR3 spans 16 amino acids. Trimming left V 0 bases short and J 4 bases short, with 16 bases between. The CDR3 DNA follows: TGCGCCAGCAGCTTGGGGGGCGGAACCCAGGGAGAGACCCAGTACTTC. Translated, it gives CASSLGGGTQGETQYF.

CDR3 nucleotide sequence: TGTGCCAGCAGCATTGGGGGGAGTGCGGTCTATGGCTACACCTTC. It is translated as CASSIGGSAVYGYTF. This sequence joins TRBV9 and TRBJ1-2, with D maybe TRBD1 (5 bases). This CDR3 contains 15 residues. V dropped 4 bases and J dropped 4 bases, with 17 bases sitting between them. CDR1 and CDR2 from the germline V gene are SGDLS and YYNGEE.

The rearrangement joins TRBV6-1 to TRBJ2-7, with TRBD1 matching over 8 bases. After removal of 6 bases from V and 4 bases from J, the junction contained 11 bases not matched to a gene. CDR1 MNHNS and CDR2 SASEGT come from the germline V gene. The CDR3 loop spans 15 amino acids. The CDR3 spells CASRLGQAFAYEQYF. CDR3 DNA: TGTGCCAGCAGGCTGGGACAGGCCTTTGCGTACGAGCAGTACTTC.

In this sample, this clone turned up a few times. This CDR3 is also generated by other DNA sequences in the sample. The CDR3 here is CASSYSGLAGVYEQFF. CDR3 sequence (DNA): TGTGCCAGCAGTTACTCGGGGCTAGCGGGAGTCTATGAGCAGTTCTTC. This chain links TRBV6-5 with TRBJ2-1, with TRBD2 identical over 10 bases. The trim removed 0 bases at V and 8 bases at J, leaving 7 bases unmatched. This CDR3 contains 16 residues. CDR1 MNHEY and CDR2 SVGAGI come from the germline V gene.

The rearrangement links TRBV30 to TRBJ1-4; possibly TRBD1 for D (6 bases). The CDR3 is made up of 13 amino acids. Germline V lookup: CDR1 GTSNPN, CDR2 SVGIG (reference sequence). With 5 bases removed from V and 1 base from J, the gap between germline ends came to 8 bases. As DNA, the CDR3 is TGTGCCTGGGGACAGAAAACTAATGAAAAACTGTTTTTT. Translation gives CAWGQKTNEKLFF.

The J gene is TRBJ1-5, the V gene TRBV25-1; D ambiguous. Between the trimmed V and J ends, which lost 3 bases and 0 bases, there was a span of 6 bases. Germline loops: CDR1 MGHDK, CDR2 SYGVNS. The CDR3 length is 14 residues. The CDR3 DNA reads TGTGCCAGCAGTGAGACGGATAGCAATCAGCCCCAGCATTTT. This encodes CASSETDSNQPQHF.

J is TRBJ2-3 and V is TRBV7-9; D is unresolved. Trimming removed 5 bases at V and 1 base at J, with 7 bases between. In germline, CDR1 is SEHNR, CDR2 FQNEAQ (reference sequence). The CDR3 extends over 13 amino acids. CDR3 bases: TGTGCCAGCAGCCAGTTCGGCACAGATACGCAGTATTTT. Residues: CASSQFGTDTQYF.

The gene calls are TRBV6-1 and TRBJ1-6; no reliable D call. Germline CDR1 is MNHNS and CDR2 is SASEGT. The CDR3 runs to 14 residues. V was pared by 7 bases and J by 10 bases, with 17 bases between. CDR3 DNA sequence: TGTGCCAGCACCCTAGGGAAGGGTTCCTCACCCCTCCACTTT. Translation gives CASTLGKGSSPLHF.

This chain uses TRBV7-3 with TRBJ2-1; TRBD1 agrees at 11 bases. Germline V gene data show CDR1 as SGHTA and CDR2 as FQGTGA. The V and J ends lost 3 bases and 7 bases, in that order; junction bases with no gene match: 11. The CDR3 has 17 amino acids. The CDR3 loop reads CASSFRAPGQGENEQFF. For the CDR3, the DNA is TGTGCCAGCAGCTTTCGCGCCCCGGGACAGGGGGAGAATGAGCAGTTCTTC.